The entry below describes one T cell receptor beta chain. Antigen unknown. Using immunoSEQ multiplex PCR, the repertoire was profiled, and TCRdb retains in-frame clones only, with some absent. Here the sample spans roughly 38,000 clones, 88% being singletons. The entry originates in a study of T cell clonotyping in hematopoietic cell transplantation. The study's findings and limits: Recipient TCR diversity dropped after transplant; expanded clonotypes rose from day 30 to 180.

Sequenced sample: peripheral blood mononuclear cells. The sequence was obtained from a woman in her thirties or forties in good health. Some clones in this sample may be carry-over from other donors' samples.

CDR3 nucleotide sequence: TGTGCCTGGAGACCAGGACAGGGAGGATATCAGCCCCAGCATTTT. It translates to CAWRPGQGGYQPQHF. The chain uses TRBV30 and TRBJ1-5, with 8 bases fitting TRBD1. V was pared by 3 bases and J by 5 bases, with 9 bases of the junction left unmatched. Germline-derived CDR1 and CDR2 are GTSNPN and SVGIG (reference sequence). CDR3 length equals 15 residues. The full variable domain, completed using reference TRBV30 and TRBJ1-5, is SQTIHQWPATLVQPVGSPLSLECTVEGTSNPNLYWYRQAAGRGLQLLFYSVGIGQISSEVPQNLSASRPQDRQFILSSKKLLLSDSGFYLCAWRPGQGGYQPQHFGDGTRLSIL.